This T cell receptor (beta chain) was sequenced during a study of CD8 T cells in Susac syndrome. Random-hexamer reverse transcription was applied to about 0.45 to 1 ug RNA. An immunoSEQ multiplex PCR generated amplified TCR beta CDR3 products spanning 54 Vbeta and 13 Jbeta. TCRdb fed the immunoSEQ multiplex PCR reads into MiXCR, producing one record per CDR3 protein. Of 150,000 or so distinct CDR3 sequences in the sample, around 94% were seen once. Germline V gene data show CDR1 as SEHNR and CDR2 as FQNEAQ (reference sequence). This CDR3 is 11 amino acids long. V was shortened by 6 bases and J by 4 bases, with 6 bases between the two germline ends. Sequencing of TCR beta was carried out in blood CD8+ and CD4+ T cells. TEMRA cells were enriched by FACS, while CD8+ and CD4+ T cells were obtained through a negative isolation that was performed magnetically. This clonotype has a handful of counts.

Source material: CD4+ T cells from PBMCs. V and J are TRBV7-9 and TRBJ2-5, with no clear D. The source is a human donor with multiple sclerosis. Written as DNA, the CDR3 is TGTGCCAGCAGTTCCACAGAGACCCAGTACTTC. It yields the protein CASSSTETQYF.